These 23 T cell receptor beta chains originate from one sample sequenced in a study of pediatric ulcerative colitis. Method: immunoSEQ multiplex PCR; TCRdb's copy keeps in-frame clones and lacks some. The sample has tens of thousands of clones, 80% to 90% seen once. The sequenced sample was blood. The receptors originated from a boy under 18 who was a control in a study of pediatric ulcerative colitis.

The chain is built from TRBV5-1 and TRBJ2-3; 10 nucleotides line up with TRBD2. Germline lookup yields CDR1 SGHRS and CDR2 YFSETQ. CDR3 length: 15 amino acids. V was clipped by 1 base and J by 4 bases; unmatched bases: 3. For the CDR3, the DNA is TGCGCCAGCAGCTTGAGCGGGGGGGCCGCAGATACGCAGTATTTT. Translation: CASSLSGGAADTQYF.

The J gene is TRBJ2-1, the V gene TRBV9; D unresolved. Germline lookup yields CDR1 SGDLS and CDR2 YYNGEE. This CDR3 is built from 20 residues. Trimming stripped 1 base from V and 0 bases from J, with 23 bases between. CDR3 sequence (DNA): TGTGCCAGCAGCGTACCCATCAATATGGTATCTGCGAGCTCCTACAATGAGCAGTTCTTC. It yields the protein CASSVPINMVSASSYNEQFF.

The chain carries TRBV6-5 and TRBJ2-1, with a possible D match to TRBD2 (5 bases). V was pared by 7 bases and J by 10 bases, with 14 bases between. The CDR3 is made up of 12 amino acids. CDR1 MNHEY and CDR2 SVGAGI come from the germline V gene. In nucleotides, the CDR3 is TGTGCCAGCAAAGTTGTGGGGAGCGAGCAGTTCTTC. Amino acid sequence: CASKVVGSEQFF.

The rearrangement uses TRBV15 and TRBJ2-3, with 8 bases identical to TRBD1. CDR3 size: 15 residues. Per the germline V gene, CDR1 is LNHNV and CDR2 is YYDKDF (reference sequence). V shed 5 bases, J shed 4 bases, and the junction held 8 bases outside the gene matches. This CDR3 is CATSQNRGRSDTQYF. In nucleotides, the CDR3 is TGTGCCACCAGCCAGAACAGGGGGAGGTCAGATACGCAGTATTTT.

This clone was found once. V gene TRBV4-3 combines with J gene TRBJ1-1; D perhaps matches TRBD1 (6 bases). The CDR3 consists of 13 residues. Germline CDR1 and CDR2: LGHNA and YSLEER. V lost 4 bases and J 2 bases, leaving 8 bases between the germline ends. The CDR3 DNA reads as TGCGCCAGCAGCCTACAGGGAAACACTGAAGCTTTCTTT. This encodes CASSLQGNTEAFF.

This chain connects TRBV7-2 to TRBJ2-3; 9 bases are shared with TRBD2. The CDR3 runs 16 residues. V gave up 7 bases and J gave up 1 base; unmatched junction bases: 9. Germline V lookup: CDR1 SGHTA, CDR2 FQGNSA. DNA for the CDR3: TGTGCCAGCAACGAAGCTATAGCGGGGGGCACAGATACGCAGTATTTT. It specifies CASNEAIAGGTDTQYF.

The chain's CDR3 is CASSQHQGSPTYEQYF. The CDR3 nucleotides are TGTGCCAGCAGCCAACACCAGGGGAGTCCTACCTACGAGCAGTACTTC. V gene TRBV7-3 combines with J gene TRBJ2-7; D may be TRBD1 (6 bases). Per germline, CDR1 SGHTA and CDR2 FQGTGA. CDR3 length: 16 amino acids. With 5 bases removed from V and 2 bases from J, the gap between germline ends came to 19 bases.

This chain joins TRBV29-1 and TRBJ2-1, with TRBD2 identical over 9 bases. Germline assignment: CDR1 SQVTM and CDR2 ANQGSEA. V trimming: 6 bases; J trimming: 4 bases; junction bases outside the gene matches: 10. The CDR3 has 15 amino acids. CDR3 sequence (DNA): TGCAGCGTCAAACCGACTAGCGGTCCTTACAATGAGCAGTTCTTC. Its protein product is CSVKPTSGPYNEQFF.

Details on this clone: An end of the junction does not agree with germline; a read error may underlie this. The chain carries TRBV7-7 and TRBJ2-3; possible D gene TRBD2, 6 bases. The germline V gene encodes CDR1 SSHAT and CDR2 FNYEAQ (reference sequence). CDR3 length: 13 amino acids. The CDR3 loop reads CASSRDSGDTQYF. The DNA for the CDR3 is TGTGCTAGCAGCCGGGACTCTGGAGATACGCAGTATTTT.

The V gene is TRBV4-1, the J gene TRBJ2-3, with 9 bases lining up with TRBD2. Unmatched junction bases numbered 9, after V lost 6 bases and J lost 2 bases. Germline V gene lookup returns CDR1 MGHRA and CDR2 YSYEKL. This CDR3 has 16 amino acids. CDR3 DNA: TGCGCCAGCAGTGGAGCGGGAGGACGACTCACAGATACGCAGTATTTT. Translated, it gives CASSGAGGRLTDTQYF.

CDR3 coding DNA: TGTGCCAGCAGCTTACTAGCGGATTTCACAGATACGCAGTATTTT. Its protein product is CASSLLADFTDTQYF. The chain is built from TRBV11-2 and TRBJ2-3, with TRBD2 matching 7 bases. The CDR3 totals 15 residues. In germline, CDR1 is SGHAT, CDR2 FQNNGV. J gave up 2 bases and V 2 bases, and 4 bases lay outside the gene matches.

J is TRBJ1-1 and V is TRBV28; D gene unclear. CDR1 and CDR2 from the germline V gene are MDHEN and SYDVKM. This CDR3 comprises 11 residues. V shed 3 bases and J shed 4 bases, with 3 bases lying between them. CDR3: CASSLGTEAFF. The DNA for the CDR3 is TGTGCCAGCAGTTTGGGCACTGAAGCTTTCTTT.

The table lists this clone with a count of one. This chain links TRBV2 with TRBJ1-4; 7 bases are shared with TRBD1. From germline, CDR1 is SNHLY and CDR2 FYNNEI. V shed 6 bases and J 1 base; nucleotides not matched to a gene: 11. The CDR3 length is 17 residues. The CDR3 region is CASRTGAGGVTNEKLFF. DNA for the CDR3: TGTGCCAGCAGGACGGGGGCAGGGGGTGTAACTAATGAAAAACTGTTTTTT.

The chain links TRBV7-9 to TRBJ2-2; D remains unclear. V lost 5 bases to trimming and J lost 7 bases, with 8 bases between them. Germline CDR1 is SEHNR and CDR2 is FQNEAQ (reference sequence). This CDR3 comprises 12 residues. The CDR3 loop is CASSPERGELFF. In DNA form, the CDR3 reads TGTGCCAGCAGCCCCGAGCGCGGGGAGCTGTTTTTT.

The CDR3 DNA sequence: TGTGCCAGCAGCTTAGCCGCCTCATCTAACTATGGCTACACCTTC. This gives the protein CASSLAASSNYGYTF. The gene calls are TRBV11-1 and TRBJ1-2; D remains unclear. V dropped 0 bases and J dropped 0 bases, with 8 bases sitting between them. The CDR3 loop spans 15 amino acids. In germline, CDR1 is SGHAT, CDR2 FQDESV (reference sequence).

The chain links TRBV14 to TRBJ1-1; D is ambiguous. The germline V and J ends were trimmed by 2 bases and 3 bases, with 16 bases remaining between them. Germline V CDR1 and CDR2: SGHDN, FVKESK. The CDR3 runs to 16 residues. Here the CDR3 DNA reads TGTGCCAGCAGCCAATGGGCCCAACCTGGTGACACTGAAGCTTTCTTT. Its protein is CASSQWAQPGDTEAFF. Supplemented by reference TRBV14 and TRBJ1-1, the full variable domain reads EAGVTQFPSHSVIEKGQTVTLRCDPISGHDNLYWYRRVMGKEIKFLLHFVKESKQDESGMPNNRFLAERTGGTYSTLKVQPAELEDSGVYFCASSQWAQPGDTEAFFGQGTRLTVV.

This chain links TRBV7-2 with TRBJ2-7, with 9 bases matching TRBD2. Per the germline V gene, CDR1 is SGHTA and CDR2 is FQGNSA. The trim removed 1 base at V and 1 base at J, leaving 11 bases unmatched. CDR3 size: 18 residues. The CDR3 reads CASSLGASGTLISYEQYF. CDR3 DNA sequence: TGTGCCAGCAGCTTAGGGGCTAGCGGGACTCTCATTTCCTACGAGCAGTACTTC. The whole variable domain, filled in from reference TRBV7-2 and TRBJ2-7, reads GAGVSQSPSNKVTEKGKDVELRCDPISGHTALYWYRQSLGQGLEFLIYFQGNSAPDKSGLPSDRFSAERTGGSVSTLTIQRTQQEDSAVYLCASSLGASGTLISYEQYFGPGTRLTVT.

The rearrangement links TRBV5-6 to TRBJ1-5; 7 bases line up with TRBD1. The V gene's germline CDR1 is SGHDT and CDR2 YYEEEE. The ends lost 5 bases at V and 5 bases at J; junction bases unmatched: 7. The CDR3 loop spans 14 amino acids. The CDR3 bases are TGTGCCAGCAGTCGGACAGGTAACCATCAGCCCCAGCATTTT. Amino acid sequence: CASSRTGNHQPQHF.

The J gene is TRBJ1-2, the V gene TRBV9; TRBD1 matches 7 bases. The germline V gene encodes CDR1 SGDLS and CDR2 YYNGEE. The V segment lost 0 bases and the J segment 1 base; nucleotides outside the gene matches: 6. This CDR3 region has 16 residues. The CDR3 bases are TGTGCCAGCAGCGTAGACGTAGGGGGCAATAACTATGGCTACACCTTC. Protein sequence: CASSVDVGGNNYGYTF.

The chain has TRBV19 and TRBJ2-7; TRBD2 is a possible D gene (6 bases). The V gene lost 7 bases and the J gene lost 0 bases, with 25 bases spanning the gap. This CDR3 has 18 residues. Germline-derived CDR1 and CDR2 are LNHDA and SQIVND (reference sequence). The CDR3: CASTMGFLTGTYSYEQYF. For the CDR3, the DNA is TGTGCCAGTACCATGGGTTTCCTTACCGGGACTTACTCCTACGAGCAGTACTTC.

The V call is TRBV19, the J call TRBJ1-1, with unresolved D. V lost 1 base, J lost 4 bases, and 7 bases lay in between. CDR3 length: 13 residues. The germline CDR1 and CDR2 sequences are LNHDA and SQIVND (reference sequence). CDR3 sequence reads: CASSIVLSTEAFF. DNA of the CDR3: TGTGCCAGTAGTATAGTGTTATCCACTGAAGCTTTCTTT.

The chain carries TRBV6-1 and TRBJ2-5; perhaps TRBD2 as D (6 bases). CDR1 and CDR2 (germline): MNHNS, SASEGT. The CDR3 runs 14 residues. The V and J ends lost 6 bases and 5 bases respectively, with 16 bases between them. CDR3 region: CASRTSPLRETQYF. CDR3 bases: TGTGCCAGCAGGACTAGTCCCTTACGGGAGACCCAGTACTTC.

This chain uses TRBV5-4 with TRBJ2-2; D may be TRBD1 (7 bases). Trimming removed 4 bases from V and 4 bases from J, with 20 bases in between. Germline V gene sequence: CDR1 SGHNT, CDR2 YYREEE (reference sequence). The CDR3 length is 17 residues. CDR3 loop: CASSQGGRDSFTGELFF. The CDR3, as DNA: TGTGCCAGCAGCCAGGGGGGTCGGGACTCCTTCACCGGGGAGCTGTTTTTT.